The clone carrying this TCR beta chain was observed many times. What it binds is not known. V shed 5 bases, J shed 3 bases, and the junction held 5 bases outside the gene matches. The CDR3 has 15 residues. Germline V gives CDR1 SEHNR, CDR2 FQNEAQ (reference sequence). For TCR beta, libraries came from quantitative 5'-RACE with molecular barcodes. TCRdb analysed the 5' RACE reads with MiXCR anew, one entry per CDR3 protein. The table includes fewer than 400,000 distinct CDR3 sequences, roughly 8% detected once. This sample stems from a study of CD8 T cells in ankylosing spondylitis. Whole-study results and caveats: The clones that were linked to disease were reported to be significantly enriched in matched synovial fluid samples from ankylosing spondylitis patients. A TCR beta motif of eight or nine highly homologous variants seemed to mark ankylosing spondylitis blood.

The source material was blood, either unsorted or a sorted T cell fraction (not recorded which). This clonotype was sampled from a male donor with ankylosing spondylitis. The rearrangement joins TRBV7-9 to TRBJ2-1, with 9 bases matching TRBD1. In nucleotides, the CDR3 is TGTGCCAGCAGCCCCACAGGGGGCAGCTACAATGAGCAGTTCTTC. Its translation: CASSPTGGSYNEQFF.